This TCR beta chain was recorded in a study of monozygotic twins with inflammatory bowel disease. Findings and limits, study-wide: Relative clonotype sharing with others was diminished in IBD patients versus healthy twins, particularly with disease activity.

Each donor gave roughly 2.5 ml of peripheral blood. As concerns this clonotype: Its antigen remains unidentified.

The V gene's germline CDR1 is DFQATT and CDR2 SNEGSKA (reference sequence). CDR3 size: 15 residues. The template-switching step introduced UMIs that carried a 6-nucleotide sample barcode. The authors ran two nested PCRs of roughly 16 and 10 cycles on TCRalpha and TCRbeta cDNA. TCRdb reprocessed the 5' RACE reads, with one entry per CDR3 protein and no DNA. Recorded for this sample: over 110,000 distinct CDR3 sequences. The specimen was blood. The clonotype comes from a human donor with ulcerative colitis or Crohn's disease, or a healthy co-twin of an affected twin (not recorded which). The chain is built from TRBV20-1 and TRBJ2-2; checking the TCRdb D call of TRBD2 is not possible without DNA. The CDR3 loop reads CSAFSGGASTGELFF.